These T cell receptor beta chains were read from a single sample in a study of blood T cell repertoires in COVID-19. This table comes from immunoSEQ multiplex PCR, and its TCRdb copy is limited to in-frame clones, with some not included. The sample lists about 520,000 clones; approximately 85% were seen once. Specimen: peripheral blood. The source is a human donor in a cohort sampled during active COVID-19. The CDR3 runs from the conserved cysteine through the conserved F or W. D genes are given only for firm matches. Expanded clones get a size class; other rows say once, few or many, or leave the size out.

TRBV14	TRBJ2-3	-	-	TGTGCCAGCAGCCAAGATTATCCCCCAGATACGCAGTATTTT	CASSQDYPPDTQYF
TRBV5-4	TRBJ2-3	-	TRBD1	TGTGCCAGCAGCTTCGAAGACAGGGCTTTTGATACGCAGTATTTT	CASSFEDRAFDTQYF
TRBV27	TRBJ1-1	-	-	TGTGCCAGCAGACGAGCCGGGGTAGGTGAAGCTTTCTTT	CASRRAGVGEAFF
TRBV28	TRBJ1-3	-	TRBD1	TGTGCCAGCAGTTTAACAGGGACAGGACTTGGGTGGTCTGGAAACACCATATATTTT	CASSLTGTGLGWSGNTIYF
TRBV14	TRBJ1-2	-	TRBD1	TGTGCCAGCAGCCCCCGAGACCAACAGGGGGCAAGGGGCTACACCTTC	CASSPRDQQGARGYTF
TRBV6-4	TRBJ2-5	-	-	TGTGCCAGCAGTCCCCCCGACAATTCCCAAGAGACCCAGTACTTC	CASSPPDNSQETQYF
TRBV10-3	TRBJ1-6	-	-	TGTGCCATCAGAGACAGTCCGGGCGGAGTTAATTCACCCCTCCACTTT	CAIRDSPGGVNSPLHF
TRBV20-1	TRBJ2-3	-	-	TGCAGTGCTAGTCTGGCTCCTAGCACAGATACGCAGTATTTT	CSASLAPSTDTQYF
TRBV6-6	TRBJ1-5	few	-	TGTGCCAGCAGTTACTCCGCAGGCAATCAGCCCCAGCATTTT	CASSYSAGNQPQHF
TRBV6-5	TRBJ2-2	few	TRBD1	TGTGCCAGCAACAGGGACAGGGGAACCGGGGAGCTGTTTTTT	CASNRDRGTGELFF